This TCR beta chain appears in the sequencing data of a study of blood T cell repertoires in COVID-19. This table comes from immunoSEQ multiplex PCR, and its TCRdb copy is limited to in-frame clones, with some not included. The table has about 170,000 clones, roughly 86% seen once. This CDR3 spans 15 amino acids. Germline-derived CDR1 and CDR2 are MNHEY and SVGAGI. V shed 6 bases and J 4 bases; nucleotides not matched to a gene: 7. This chain uses TRBV6-5 with TRBJ1-5, with 9 bases fitting TRBD1. Sequencing was done on a sample of peripheral blood. The TCR comes from a man between 65 and 80 years old with acute or convalescent COVID-19. The CDR3 protein is CASRRGQGVNQPQHF. The CDR3 nucleotides read TGTGCCAGCAGACGGGGACAGGGTGTAAATCAGCCCCAGCATTTT.